The rows below give T cell receptor beta chains drawn from one sample of a study of cytomegalovirus exposure and HLA in healthy donors. Sequencing used immunoSEQ multiplex PCR; TCRdb keeps in-frame clones, though not all of them. The sample has around 150,000 clones, about 96% seen once; the top ten hold roughly 0.83%. Sequencing was performed on PBMCs. These receptor sequences come from a woman between 18 and 29 years old in good health and CMV-seronegative. The CDR3 runs from the conserved cysteine through the conserved F or W. A D gene is named only where the DNA matches it firmly. For some rows the clone size is stated as once, few or many, or as a class when expanded; others skip it.

clone_size | j_call | d_call | v_call | cdr3_aa | cdr3_nt
once | TRBJ2-5 | TRBD2 | TRBV9 | CASSPKGLAGETQYF | TGTGCCAGCAGCCCCAAGGGACTAGCGGGGGAGACCCAGTACTTC
once | TRBJ2-7 | . | TRBV6-6 | CASSSRDIIFEQYF | TGTGCCAGCAGTTCTCGGGACATAATTTTCGAGCAGTACTTC
. | TRBJ2-5 | TRBD1 | TRBV7-9 | CASRDDRGGETQYF | TGTGCCAGCAGGGACGACAGGGGCGGAGAGACCCAGTACTTC
. | TRBJ1-5 | . | TRBV7-9 | CASSGGAGGNQPQHF | TGTGCCAGCAGTGGGGGGGCAGGGGGCAATCAGCCCCAGCATTTT
. | TRBJ2-3 | . | TRBV11-2 | CASSLGQSLDTQYF | TGTGCCAGCAGCTTAGGACAATCCCTAGATACGCAGTATTTT
. | TRBJ2-2 | . | TRBV4-1 | CASSQGRVAGELFF | TGCGCCAGCAGCCAAGGTCGGGTTGCCGGGGAGCTGTTTTTT
. | TRBJ2-3 | TRBD1 | TRBV5-5 | CASSYESSGTGIADTQYF | TGTGCCAGCAGCTATGAATCTTCCGGGACAGGGATTGCAGATACGCAGTATTTT
. | TRBJ1-2 | TRBD1 | TRBV7-8 | CASSSQTRTGEYGYTF | TGTGCCAGCAGCTCCCAGACACGGACAGGAGAATATGGCTACACCTTC
. | TRBJ2-7 | . | TRBV5-8 | CASSFQGYYEQYF | TGTGCCAGCAGCTTTCAGGGCTACTACGAGCAGTACTTC
once | TRBJ1-2 | . | TRBV7-2 | CASSFSGAQYFYGYTF | TGTGCCAGCAGCTTTTCAGGGGCCCAATATTTCTATGGCTACACCTTC
. | TRBJ2-7 | . | TRBV7-2 | CASSRRHLYEQYF | TGTGCCAGCAGCCGCAGACACCTTTACGAGCAGTACTTC
. | TRBJ2-1 | . | TRBV29-1 | CSVVGSTTRSSYNEQFF | TGCAGCGTTGTCGGGTCGACCACCCGGAGCTCCTACAATGAGCAGTTCTTC
. | TRBJ2-7 | TRBD1 | TRBV6-5 | CASSSDRGAYEQYF | TGTGCCAGCAGCTCCGACAGGGGGGCCTACGAGCAGTACTTC
. | TRBJ2-3 | . | TRBV9 | CASNQLSTDTQYF | TGTGCCAGCAACCAACTTAGCACAGATACGCAGTATTTT
. | TRBJ2-7 | TRBD2 | TRBV7-2 | CASSLGTSGEQYF | TGTGCCAGCAGCTTAGGGACTAGCGGGGAGCAGTACTTC
. | TRBJ1-1 | . | TRBV18 | CASSTGGTEAFF | TGTGCCAGCTCAACCGGGGGAACTGAAGCTTTCTTT
once | TRBJ2-5 | . | TRBV6-5 | CASSYGSVLKETQYF | TGTGCCAGCAGTTACGGGAGCGTTTTAAAAGAGACCCAGTACTTC
. | TRBJ2-7 | . | TRBV7-2 | CASSLRTILGEQYF | TGTGCCAGCAGCCTCAGGACTATTTTGGGCGAGCAGTACTTC
. | TRBJ1-1 | . | TRBV27 | CASSWGVNTEAFF | TGTGCCAGCAGTTGGGGGGTGAACACTGAAGCTTTCTTT
. | TRBJ1-2 | TRBD1 | TRBV9 | CASSENRGLTIPPGNYGYTF | TGTGCCAGCAGCGAAAACAGGGGGCTAACAATCCCCCCGGGTAACTATGGCTACACCTTC
. | TRBJ2-1 | TRBD1 | TRBV6-1 | CASSFRDRGPNEQFF | TGTGCCAGCAGCTTCCGGGACAGGGGGCCGAATGAGCAGTTCTTC
. | TRBJ1-2 | . | TRBV6-1 | CASSPTGFGYTF | TGTGCCAGCAGTCCTACAGGGTTCGGCTACACCTTC
. | TRBJ2-5 | . | TRBV6-1 | CASSERGTPQETQYF | TGTGCCAGCAGTGAACGGGGGACTCCTCAAGAGACCCAGTACTTC
. | TRBJ1-2 | TRBD1 | TRBV7-3 | CASSLKGREGASPRDGYTF | TGTGCCAGCAGCTTAAAGGGGCGTGAGGGGGCTTCCCCGAGGGATGGCTACACCTTC
once | TRBJ2-1 | . | TRBV21-1 | CASSQGGLAGGRMKNEQFF | TGTGCCAGCAGCCAGGGAGGGCTAGCGGGGGGGCGCATGAAGAATGAGCAGTTCTTC
. | TRBJ2-7 | . | TRBV18 | CASSRPNNNYNYEQYF | TGTGCCAGTTCGCGGCCAAACAACAACTATAATTACGAGCAGTACTTC
once | TRBJ1-2 | TRBD1 | TRBV30 | CAWSFQGAGYGYTF | TGTGCCTGGAGTTTCCAGGGGGCAGGCTATGGCTACACCTTC